This TCR beta chain was identified in a study of blood T cell repertoires in COVID-19. Turning to the study itself: T cells, B-cell-depleted T cells, or PBMCs provided the cDNA or gDNA that served as material.

Many counts were recorded for this clone. The CDR3 length is 13 residues. Per germline, CDR1 SGDLS and CDR2 YYNGEE. Trimming cost V 5 bases and J 6 bases; bases outside gene matches: 4. Per the authors' pipeline: Amplifying reference gene primers gave estimates of nucleated cell counts. TCRdb's copy holds only in-frame clones and misses some; the assay was immunoSEQ multiplex PCR. V and J calls and clone size are given by that table; D and trimming were obtained from the DNA. The sample carries tens of thousands of clones, 60% to 80% recorded once. Sequenced material: peripheral blood. This clonotype was sampled from a human donor in a cohort sampled during active COVID-19. This chain joins TRBV9 and TRBJ2-2, with TRBD1 identical over 7 bases. In DNA, the CDR3 is TGTGCCAGCAGAACAGGGGTCGCCGGGGAGCTGTTTTTT. This codes for CASRTGVAGELFF.